This TCR beta chain emerged from a study of T-cell reconstitution after alpha-beta-depleted transplantation in children. Unique molecular identifiers tagged the TCRbeta library. TCRdb called the PCR reads again in MiXCR, with one record for every CDR3 protein. Of almost 500,000 distinct CDR3 sequences in the sample, about 12% were seen once. This clonotype came up a few times. V was pared by 4 bases and J by 2 bases, with 6 bases of the junction left unmatched. CDR1 SGHTS and CDR2 YDEGEE come from the germline V gene. The CDR3 is made up of 16 amino acids. The rearrangement uses TRBV5-8 and TRBJ2-7; 13 nucleotides agree with TRBD2. This TCR derives from a human donor who donated a stem cell graft to a child with combined immunodeficiency. The sample consisted of PBMCs from the stem cell graft donor, taken from the stem cell graft. As DNA, the CDR3 is TGTGCCAGCAGCGCGGGACTAGCGGGAAGCGCCTACGAGCAGTACTTC. Protein sequence: CASSAGLAGSAYEQYF. Variable domain in full (rest from reference TRBV5-8 and TRBJ2-7): EAGVTQSPTHLIKTRGQQATLRCSPISGHTSVYWYQQALGLGLQFLLWYDEGEERNRGNFPPRFSGRQFPNYSSELNVNALELEDSALYLCASSAGLAGSAYEQYFGPGTRLTVT.